Listed below are T cell receptor beta chains from one sample, sequenced in a study of response to subunit inactivated influenza vaccine. One entry per CDR3 protein, called by TCRdb with MiXCR from the RT-PCR reads. The table shows about 520,000 distinct CDR3 sequences, with less than 30% occurring only once. This material consisted of CD4+ T cells sorted from PBMCs, taken approximately 5 days after vaccination. Every receptor here comes from a man in his fifties or sixties who received an inactivated influenza vaccine. Each CDR3 is given without its conserved first and last residue.

v_call cdr3_aa
TRBV9 ASSDQAGGPGETQY
TRBV18 ASSPRTGADSPLH
TRBV10-3 AISEQDSSYEQY
TRBV12-3/TRBV12-4 ASSFQGLVRNEQF
TRBV12-3/TRBV12-4 ASRGLAGGANEQF
TRBV28 ATGLAGPGELF
TRBV20-1 SAASGGSAGEQF
TRBV6-1 ASSGTASLSYEQY
TRBV20-1 SARVRANTEAF
TRBV5-5 ASSFLGGDGNSPLH
TRBV7-9 ASSPQGGSNQPQH
TRBV7-2 ASSLGGQGLTDTQY
TRBV20-1 SASTGSYNQH
TRBV7-2 ASSRRGLAGGNEQF
TRBV11-2 ASSVLGLAGGPGELF
TRBV11-2 ASSFGLAEAFYGTDTQY
TRBV29-1 SVASGRWKETQY
TRBV6-2/TRBV6-3 ASSYGLADFRGEQY
TRBV10-3 AISESWTSLSTYNEQF
TRBV10-3 AISDRESDSPLH
TRBV7-3 ASSLGQNEKLF
TRBV7-2 ASSIAPSVQEQF
TRBV7-2 ASTRGLADTQY
TRBV4-2 ASSQDPSASYEQY
TRBV29-1 SVKSGTGTYNEQF
TRBV20-1 SARSYNEKLF
TRBV12-3/TRBV12-4 ASSTRGGYEQY
TRBV20-1 SARQGGQPQH
TRBV28 ASSRGSGRF
TRBV6-5 ASSYSAGGPRGGQAKNIQY
TRBV6-5 ASSYSYQGNQPQH
TRBV10-2 ASRTSGIISYNEQF
TRBV20-1 SARGGGEKLF
TRBV28 ASSLNAAYEQY
TRBV12-3/TRBV12-4 ASSLTGTVTDTQY
TRBV6-2/TRBV6-3 ASRPSLYSNQPQH
TRBV3-1 ASSQSPTGLGQY
TRBV4-1 ASSQTLATDTQY
TRBV4-1 ASGQGVPYEQY
TRBV7-2 ASSKPGPPSTQY
TRBV20-1 SAGTESNQPQH
TRBV5-1 ASSLVETGGFMDTQY